This T cell receptor (beta chain) emerged from a study of T cell responses to AZD1222 COVID-19 vaccine (dated by TCRdb to the early 2020s). In the study overall: A total of about 230 trial participants underwent TCR sequencing, of whom around 200 received two doses of AZD1222 and roughly 25 received two doses of the MenACWY control vaccine. Trial participants were enrolled by age into subgroups of 18-55, 56-69 and 70-plus years, and roughly 150, 30 and 60 TCR-sequenced participants, respectively, were included in these subgroups. Overall results and qualifications from the work: Reportedly, close to half of the unique spike-specific TCRs recognized epitopes lying outside the regions that are mutated in the B.1.351 and B.1.1.7 variants. Because no day 14 peak-response samples were available, repertoires were characterized only after the peak T cell response. Conclusions about previously exposed vaccinees are limited, since just 5 to 7 AZD1222 recipients were seropositive for SARS-CoV-2 at baseline. The 56-69-year group was small, and its depth increase did not reach significance, likely because of low power. Vaccine-associated CD4 TCRs spanned the whole spike protein, with dominant responses in regions 160-218 and 743-854. A significant rise in spike-specific TCR breadth and depth was observed after two AZD1222 doses relative to day 0 and relative to MenACWY recipients. Participants were mostly white British and included more females than males, and it was suggested by the authors that clonal diversity may have been underestimated.

A distance of 8 bases separates the germline ends of V and J, which lose 4 bases and 5 bases respectively. The CDR3 holds 13 amino acids from the cysteine to the phenylalanine. Left in the record is the CDR3 DNA by itself, 39 bases read in frame from the first base. CDR1 and CDR2 are drawn from the germline V gene (reference sequence): SEHNR, FQNEAQ. Interpreted using the paper, the time point label stands for: about 28 days (+/-7) after the second vaccine dose. AZD1222 recipients with second doses at about 4 weeks or about 12 weeks were pooled, because spike-specific TCR depth and breadth did not differ between schedules. Vaccinee samples were obtained from the UK trials COV001 and COV002, which included a single-blind randomized controlled phase 2/3 trial of AZD1222 (ChAdOx1 nCoV-19) in healthy adults. Trial participant PBMC samples were collected at day 0 and day 28 after the second dose for TCRbeta chain sequencing.

The CDR3 regions of human TCRbeta chains were analyzed by immunosequencing. The study's processing was this. TCRs in the repertoires were compared against a reference library of SARS-CoV-2-specific TCRs that had been generated with the MIRA antigen-specificity platform. Breadth meant the fraction of unique TCRs that were SARS-CoV-2-associated, whereas depth meant the fraction of total T cells that were SARS-CoV-2-associated. Using the MIRA data, each spike-specific TCR was assigned both to the spike region to which the TCR was reactive and to a CD4 or CD8 class. Log10-transformed breadth and depth values were compared by one-way ANOVA with Sidak's multiple comparisons tests. TCRdb stores this immuneACCESS table with in-frame sequences only. Part of the clones is absent; in the studies checked, under half of the shortfall reflects unresolved V genes, and no reason is known for the rest. V and J calls and clone size are as listed in that table; D and trimming were resolved from the DNA. The sample yields 100,000 to 150,000 clones; around 86% were counted once. The ten most abundant clones make up 2.5% to 3.5% of the sample.

With respect to this clone: Its antigen target is currently unknown. Base qualities were left out, and no much larger clone turns up one base away.

This sequence originates from an adult who received the AZD1222 COVID-19 vaccine. The sequencing here drew on peripheral blood, taken 28 days after the second AZD1222 dose. The sequence is built from TRBV7-9 and TRBJ2-2; the D region possibly corresponds to TRBD1 (5 bases align). The CDR3: CASSYQGTGELFF. The DNA is TGTGCCAGCAGCTATCAGGGTACCGGGGAGCTGTTTTTT. This CDR3, with the reference TRBV7-9 and TRBJ2-2 proteins standing in past its ends, gives the full variable domain DTGVSQNPRHKITKRGQNVTFRCDPISEHNRLYWYRQTLGQGPEFLTYFQNEAQLEKSRLLSDRFSAERPKGSFSTLEIQRTEQGDSAMYLCASSYQGTGELFFGEGSRLTVL.